This TCR beta chain was profiled in a study of blood T cell repertoires in COVID-19. Study-wide context: Both acute and convalescent COVID-19 samples were obtained from the United States, Italy and Spain. PBMCs, B-cell-depleted T cells, or T cells provided the cDNA or gDNA that made up the material.

This CDR3 is built from 16 residues. V was shortened by 6 bases and J by 4 bases, with 19 bases between the two germline ends. Germline loops: CDR1 SGHDT, CDR2 YYEEEE. Per the study methods: Quantification of nucleated cells was approximated via reference gene primer amplification. Sequencing was performed with immunoSEQ multiplex PCR; in TCRdb, only in-frame clones are kept and a portion is missing. V, J and clone size are those of that table, while D and trimming were read from the DNA. Seen here are about 78,000 clones, roughly 89% observed once, and the top ten hold 3.5%. The clonotype originates from a man aged 50 to 59 with acute or convalescent COVID-19. Sample: peripheral blood. The rearrangement uses TRBV5-6 and TRBJ2-2, with D perhaps matching TRBD2 (5 bases). The CDR3 coding sequence is TGTGCCAGCATCCCTCGCCCGGGGAGCGGCACCGGGGAGCTGTTTTTT. The encoded protein is CASIPRPGSGTGELFF. The full variable domain, with the rest looked up from reference TRBV5-6 and TRBJ2-2, is DAGVTQSPTHLIKTRGQQVTLRCSPKSGHDTVSWYQQALGQGPQFIFQYYEEEERQRGNFPDRFSGHQFPNYSSELNVNALLLGDSALYLCASIPRPGSGTGELFFGEGSRLTVL.